The source of this TCR beta chain is a study of blood T cell repertoires in COVID-19. Across the study: Italy, Spain and the United States were the sources of the convalescent and acute COVID-19 samples. Sources were T cells, B-cell-depleted T cells, or PBMCs; the material itself was cDNA or gDNA.

Original data processing: Amplification from reference gene primers served as the basis for estimated nucleated cell counts. The data were produced by immunoSEQ multiplex PCR, yet TCRdb's version contains in-frame clones alone and is incomplete. Clone size and the V and J calls come from that table; the DNA yielded D and trimming. The sample contains approximately 200,000 clones, approximately 80% of which appear only once. V lost 5 bases, J lost 1 base, and 14 bases lay in between. The V gene's germline CDR1 is LNHDA and CDR2 SQIVND (reference sequence). The CDR3 has 15 amino acids. The specimen sequenced was peripheral blood. The chain joins TRBV19 to TRBJ1-2; D remains ambiguous. The TCR comes from a woman aged 60 to 75 who had recovered from COVID-19. CDR3 sequence (DNA): TGTGCCAGTAGTGCTTCAGGAACGATTAACTATGGCTACACCTTC. Translation gives CASSASGTINYGYTF.